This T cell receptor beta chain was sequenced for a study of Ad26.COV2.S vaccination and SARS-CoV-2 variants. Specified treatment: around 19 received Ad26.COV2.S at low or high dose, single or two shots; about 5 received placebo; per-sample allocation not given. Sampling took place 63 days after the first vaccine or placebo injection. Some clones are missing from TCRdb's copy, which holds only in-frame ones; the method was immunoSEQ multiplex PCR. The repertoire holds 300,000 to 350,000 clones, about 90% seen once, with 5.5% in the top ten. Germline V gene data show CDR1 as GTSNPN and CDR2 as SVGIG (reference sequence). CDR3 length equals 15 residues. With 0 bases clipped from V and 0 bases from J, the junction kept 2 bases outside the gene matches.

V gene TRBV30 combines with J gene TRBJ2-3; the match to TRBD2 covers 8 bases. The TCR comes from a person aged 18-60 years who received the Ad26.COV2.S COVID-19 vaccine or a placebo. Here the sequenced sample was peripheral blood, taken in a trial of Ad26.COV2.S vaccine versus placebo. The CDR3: CAWSVLAASTDTQYF. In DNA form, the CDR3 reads TGTGCCTGGAGTGTACTAGCGGCTAGCACAGATACGCAGTATTTT.